This T cell receptor beta chain stems from a study of blood T cells in healthy people across ages. Germline CDR1 reads MNHEY; CDR2 reads SVGEGT. This CDR3 contains 14 residues. V was clipped by 5 bases and J by 1 base, with 10 bases between them. Then a second PCR, running roughly 7 to 11 cycles, was carried out with a sample-barcoded 5' primer and a J-beta primer mix. TCRdb passed the 5' RACE reads through MiXCR, listing each CDR3 protein once. Found here are roughly 1,300,000 distinct CDR3 sequences, roughly 64% of them singletons; the top ten hold 6.7%. The sample was blood. The rearrangement joins TRBV6-2 or TRBV6-3 to TRBJ2-3; no reliable D call. This sequence originates from a man aged 18 to 29 in good health. The CDR3: CASSNRFGTDTQYF. The DNA for the CDR3 is TGTGCCAGCAGTAATCGATTTGGCACAGATACGCAGTATTTT.